A single sample gave rise to the 28 T cell receptor beta chains below, sequenced in a study of OX40 agonist ivuxolimab in advanced cancers. Only in-frame clones appear in the TCRdb table, and some are missing; sequencing was by immunoSEQ multiplex PCR. The sample yields 58,000 or so clones, over 65% seen once. The sample was CD4+ or CD8+ T cells sorted from blood, taken in a trial of the OX40 agonist ivuxolimab. Receptor source: an adult with an advanced solid tumor such as melanoma, head and neck, liver or kidney cancer.

The chain recombines TRBV18 with TRBJ1-5, with no clear D. Trimming left V 3 bases short and J 0 bases short, with 3 bases between. The CDR3 consists of 13 residues. From germline, CDR1 is KGHSH and CDR2 LQKENI. The CDR3 region has the DNA TGTGCCAGCTCACCCGATAGCAATCAGCCCCAGCATTTT. It specifies CASSPDSNQPQHF.

The gene calls are TRBV19 and TRBJ1-5; 7 bases align to TRBD1. J was trimmed by 6 bases and V by 3 bases; bases with no gene match: 5. The CDR3 covers 14 residues. Germline V gives CDR1 LNHDA, CDR2 SQIVND (reference sequence). CDR3 sequence: CASSMYRGSQPQHF. In DNA form, the CDR3 reads TGTGCCAGTAGTATGTACAGGGGTTCTCAGCCCCAGCATTTT.

The DNA for the CDR3 is TGTGCCAGCTCACCGGAGACTAACACAGATACGCAGTATTTT. This translates into CASSPETNTDTQYF. V is TRBV18 and J is TRBJ2-3; D perhaps matches TRBD2 (5 bases). The CDR3 extends over 14 amino acids. Between the trimmed V and J ends, which lost 3 bases and 2 bases, there was a span of 9 bases. Germline V lookup: CDR1 KGHSH, CDR2 LQKENI.

In its sample, this clone was seen once. The V call is TRBV27, the J call TRBJ2-7; 8 nucleotides line up with TRBD1. Germline loops: CDR1 MNHEY, CDR2 SMNVEV (reference sequence). The CDR3 sequence is 14 residues long. With 2 bases clipped from V and 6 bases from J, the junction kept 6 bases outside the gene matches. CDR3 loop: CASSLEQGVGEQYF. Written as DNA, the CDR3 is TGTGCCAGCAGTTTAGAACAGGGGGTTGGCGAGCAGTACTTC.

This sequence joins TRBV11-3 and TRBJ2-5; 12 bases map to TRBD2. CDR3 length: 15 amino acids. Germline CDR1 reads SGHNT; CDR2 reads YENEEA. V was pared by 5 bases and J by 4 bases, with 5 bases of the junction left unmatched. CDR3 amino acids: CASSVGLAGIETQYF. CDR3 bases: TGTGCCAGCAGCGTCGGACTAGCGGGGATAGAGACCCAGTACTTC.

There are a few counts of this clone. The CDR3 sequence is CAWMGGRTEAFF. The CDR3 nucleotides read TGTGCCTGGATGGGGGGCCGGACTGAAGCTTTCTTT. The chain has TRBV30 and TRBJ1-1; a possible D gene is TRBD1 (6 bases). Germline V CDR1 and CDR2: GTSNPN, SVGIG (reference sequence). The CDR3 has 12 residues. V lost 4 bases and J 5 bases, leaving 11 bases between the germline ends.

This clone was counted only a few times. The rearrangement uses TRBV6-5 and TRBJ2-7, with 7 bases identical to TRBD1. After removal of 2 bases from V and 1 base from J, the junction contained 8 bases not matched to a gene. The CDR3 loop spans 16 amino acids. CDR1 and CDR2 (germline): MNHEY, SVGAGI. The CDR3 is CASSYRHSGQSYEQYF. CDR3 in DNA: TGTGCCAGCAGTTACCGTCATTCGGGACAGTCCTACGAGCAGTACTTC.

The chain combines TRBV7-2 with TRBJ2-7; no clear D. From germline, CDR1 is SGHTA and CDR2 FQGNSA. V was trimmed by 2 bases and J by 1 base, leaving 6 bases between them. The length of the CDR3 is 13 residues. The CDR3 nucleotides read TGTGCCAGCAGCTTACAGTTATCCTACGAGCAGTACTTC. It specifies CASSLQLSYEQYF.

This CDR3 is CASSPSNQETQYF. For the CDR3, the DNA is TGTGCCAGCTCACCATCCAACCAAGAGACCCAGTACTTC. V and J are TRBV18 and TRBJ2-5; D is unresolved. CDR3 size: 13 residues. Germline V CDR1 and CDR2: KGHSH, LQKENI. Trimming took off 2 bases at V and 0 bases at J, with 4 bases between the two ends.

This rearrangement joins TRBV7-2 to TRBJ2-3; TRBD2 is a possible D gene (6 bases). The CDR3 is made up of 15 amino acids. Trimming stripped 5 bases from V and 2 bases from J, with 14 bases between. In germline, CDR1 is SGHTA, CDR2 FQGNSA. The CDR3 DNA follows: TGTGCCAGCAGCAAATTAGCGGACCCCACAGATACGCAGTATTTT. As protein: CASSKLADPTDTQYF.

The CDR3 spells CASRPSGGPSTDTQYF. CDR3 DNA sequence: TGTGCCAGCAGACCCTCGGGGGGACCTAGCACAGATACGCAGTATTTT. This rearrangement joins TRBV28 to TRBJ2-3; the match to TRBD2 covers 7 bases. CDR1 is MDHEN, CDR2 SYDVKM, per germline. The CDR3 is made up of 16 amino acids. With V trimmed by 6 bases and J by 0 bases, 9 bases remained unmatched.

The chain combines TRBV7-9 with TRBJ2-3, with 9 positions matching TRBD2. The CDR3 is 17 amino acids. J was trimmed by 5 bases and V by 5 bases; bases with no gene match: 14. CDR1 is SEHNR, CDR2 FQNEAQ, per germline (reference sequence). The CDR3 region has the DNA TGTGCCAGCAGCCCCGGTACGGGAGCGGGGGGCCTAGATACGCAGTATTTT. As protein: CASSPGTGAGGLDTQYF. Combining the CDR3 with reference TRBV7-9 and TRBJ2-3 gives the whole variable domain DTGVSQNPRHKITKRGQNVTFRCDPISEHNRLYWYRQTLGQGPEFLTYFQNEAQLEKSRLLSDRFSAERPKGSFSTLEIQRTEQGDSAMYLCASSPGTGAGGLDTQYFGPGTRLTVL.

The chain recombines TRBV28 with TRBJ1-6, with a possible D match to TRBD1 (5 bases). V gave up 11 bases and J gave up 5 bases, with 16 bases separating them. CDR3 length: 14 residues. Germline assignment: CDR1 MDHEN and CDR2 SYDVKM. The CDR3 spells CAGQEVSNNSPLHF. The CDR3 DNA is TGTGCCGGACAAGAGGTCTCTAATAATTCACCCCTCCACTTT. The whole variable domain, remainder taken from reference TRBV28 and TRBJ1-6, is DVKVTQSSRYLVKRTGEKVFLECVQDMDHENMFWYRQDPGLGLRLIYFSYDVKMKEKGDIPEGYSVSREKKERFSLILESASTNQTSMYLCAGQEVSNNSPLHFGNGTRLTVT.

The rearrangement uses TRBV7-3 and TRBJ1-2; TRBD1 might be the D (5 bases). This CDR3 contains 16 residues. Germline-derived CDR1 and CDR2 are SGHTA and FQGTGA. V was shortened by 4 bases and J by 3 bases, with 18 bases between the two germline ends. CDR3 nucleotide sequence: TGTGCCAGCAGCTCTAGTGGAGGGGCGGGAGACTATGGCTACACCTTC. This encodes CASSSSGGAGDYGYTF.

The chain joins TRBV6-6 to TRBJ2-1; no reliable D call. V shed 1 base and J shed 8 bases, with 12 bases lying between them. Germline V CDR1 and CDR2: MNHNY, SVGAGI (reference sequence). The CDR3 totals 14 residues. The CDR3 region has the DNA TGTGCCAGCAGTTACTTTTCGCCTGGGGATGAGCAGTTCTTC. This encodes CASSYFSPGDEQFF.

In its sample, this clone was seen a few times. The chain carries TRBV15 and TRBJ2-1; no clear D. The CDR3 consists of 14 residues. Germline V gives CDR1 LNHNV, CDR2 YYDKDF (reference sequence). V was trimmed by 0 bases and J by 6 bases, leaving 9 bases between them. The CDR3 nucleotides are TGTGCCACCAGCAGAGACCGCGGATCCAATGAGCAGTTCTTC. Protein sequence: CATSRDRGSNEQFF. Together with reference TRBV15 and TRBJ2-1, the CDR3 gives the full variable domain: DAMVIQNPRYQVTQFGKPVTLSCSQTLNHNVMYWYQQKSSQAPKLLFHYYDKDFNNEADTPDNFQSRRPNTSFCFLDIRSPGLGDTAMYLCATSRDRGSNEQFFGPGTRLTVL.

The V gene is TRBV30, the J gene TRBJ2-3; 7 nucleotides agree with TRBD1. V dropped 5 bases and J dropped 2; count of bases not matched to a gene: 1. The germline V gene has CDR1 GTSNPN and CDR2 SVGIG (reference sequence). The CDR3 runs to 12 residues. Here the CDR3 DNA reads TGTGCCTGGGACAGGGCCACAGATACGCAGTATTTT. It encodes CAWDRATDTQYF.

This clone was observed a single time. The chain employs TRBV19 and TRBJ2-3; weak D call: TRBD2 (6 bases). Trimming cost V 5 bases and J 2 bases, with 20 bases left between them. CDR3 size: 17 residues. The V gene's germline CDR1 is LNHDA and CDR2 SQIVND (reference sequence). The CDR3 DNA reads TGTGCCAGTAGTCGGGGAGGTGGGAGCGGAAACACAGATACGCAGTATTTT. It codes for CASSRGGGSGNTDTQYF.

This chain uses TRBV5-6 with TRBJ1-6; 8 positions agree with TRBD1. CDR3 length equals 18 residues. The trim removed 4 bases at V and 1 base at J, leaving 10 bases unmatched. From germline, CDR1 is SGHDT and CDR2 YYEEEE. The CDR3 region is CASSPTGTGLSYNSPLHF. Written as DNA, the CDR3 is TGTGCCAGCAGCCCCACCGGGACAGGTCTTTCCTATAATTCACCCCTCCACTTT.

The genes are TRBV7-2 and TRBJ2-5; 9 bases match TRBD2. The CDR3 totals 15 residues. CDR1 is SGHTA and CDR2 is FQGNSA in the germline V gene. Germline trimming cut 5 bases from V and 2 bases from J; bases unmatched to any gene: 6. The DNA for the CDR3 is TGTGCCAGCAGCCCTCCCAGCGGGGGGCAAGAGACCCAGTACTTC. Its protein product is CASSPPSGGQETQYF.

CDR3 loop: CASRGGVDEQFF. CDR3 in DNA: TGTGCCAGTCGGGGGGGTGTGGATGAGCAGTTCTTC. The V and J genes are TRBV28 and TRBJ2-1; TRBD2 agrees at 8 bases. From germline, CDR1 is MDHEN and CDR2 SYDVKM. The trim removed 9 bases at V and 8 bases at J, leaving 6 bases unmatched. The CDR3 runs 12 residues.

The J gene is TRBJ2-7, the V gene TRBV6-5; TRBD1 agrees at 12 bases. The CDR3 totals 15 residues. After removal of 6 bases from V and 7 bases from J, the junction contained 10 bases not matched to a gene. Germline V gene sequence: CDR1 MNHEY, CDR2 SVGAGI. In DNA, the CDR3 is TGTGCCAGCAGCTCGAGGGGACAGGGGGCTAGAGAGCAGTACTTC. Its protein product is CASSSRGQGAREQYF.

This chain links TRBV19 with TRBJ2-1; TRBD2 matches 10 bases. V dropped 5 bases and J dropped 3; count of bases not matched to a gene: 13. CDR1 LNHDA and CDR2 SQIVND come from the germline V gene (reference sequence). CDR3 size: 18 residues. Here the CDR3 DNA reads TGTGCCAGTAGTCCGAAGCGGGGGGGCTTGATAGTCTACAATGAGCAGTTCTTC. Residues: CASSPKRGGLIVYNEQFF.

This sequence joins TRBV5-4 and TRBJ2-7; D perhaps matches TRBD2 (5 bases). The CDR3 contains 12 residues. Between the trimmed V and J ends, which lost 4 bases and 5 bases, there was a span of 10 bases. CDR1 and CDR2 from the germline V gene are SGHNT and YYREEE (reference sequence). The CDR3 DNA is TGTGCCAGCAGCAGCACGGGGAACGAGCAGTACTTC. Translation gives CASSSTGNEQYF.

The rearrangement uses TRBV11-1 and TRBJ1-2, with D uncertain. CDR1 and CDR2 (germline): SGHAT, FQDESV (reference sequence). CDR3 length: 13 amino acids. Trimming removed 3 bases at V and 3 bases at J, with 8 bases between. The CDR3 DNA follows: TGTGCCAGCAGCTTCATAGAGGACTATGGCTACACCTTC. This encodes CASSFIEDYGYTF.

The V and J genes are TRBV6-5 and TRBJ2-1; D gene unclear. V was trimmed by 0 bases and J by 8 bases, leaving 11 bases between them. The CDR3 has 14 residues. Germline V gene lookup returns CDR1 MNHEY and CDR2 SVGAGI. The CDR3 here is CASSYSTLGYEQFF. The DNA of the CDR3 is TGTGCCAGCAGTTACTCGACTCTGGGGTATGAGCAGTTCTTC.

The chain couples TRBV7-3 to TRBJ1-1; D is possibly TRBD1 (6 bases). Germline lookup yields CDR1 SGHTA and CDR2 FQGTGA. The germline V and J ends were trimmed by 6 bases and 1 base, with 9 bases remaining between them. This CDR3 contains 13 residues. CDR3 nucleotides: TGTGCCAGCAGTCAGGGGCAGAACACTGAAGCTTTCTTT. Protein: CASSQGQNTEAFF.

This chain connects TRBV19 to TRBJ1-2; no reliable D call. Germline V lookup: CDR1 LNHDA, CDR2 SQIVND (reference sequence). V gave up 9 bases and J gave up 3 bases, with 17 bases separating them. The length of the CDR3 is 14 residues. The chain's CDR3 is CASQREGSYYGYTF. In nucleotides, the CDR3 is TGTGCCAGCCAGAGAGAGGGTTCCTACTATGGCTACACCTTC.